This T cell receptor (beta chain) originates from a study of regulatory T cells in long-lasting Graves disease. Time point noted: persistent/refractory GD, antithyroid drugs over 5 years with positive TRAb. Generation of the TCR library employed RNA extracted from PBMCs. The V end lost 6 bases, the J end lost 2 bases, and 8 bases lay between the germline ends. This CDR3 has 12 residues. Germline CDR1 SGHVS, CDR2 FNYEAQ. iRepertoire HTBI primers and Arm-PCR of CDR3 regions built TCR beta libraries. TCRdb fed the multiplex PCR reads into MiXCR, producing one record per CDR3 protein. The sample holds under 350,000 distinct CDR3 sequences, 22% seen once.

The chain carries TRBV7-6 and TRBJ2-7; D ambiguous. This TCR came from a female donor with Graves disease. Material: peripheral blood mononuclear cells (PBMCs), obtained when the disease was refractory, from a patient treated with antithyroid drugs. The CDR3 DNA is TGTGCCAGCAGAGGAGAGACCTACGAGCAGTACTTC. This sequence encodes CASRGETYEQYF.